The 12 T cell receptor beta chains reported below all come from one sample, sequenced in a study of OX40 agonist ivuxolimab in advanced cancers. The library was prepared using the immunoSEQ multiplex PCR assay. This immuneACCESS table, as held by TCRdb, lists in-frame sequences with V and J called but not all clones. Of the missing ones, under half trace to an unresolved V gene in checked studies; the others have no known cause. The sample includes around 60,000 clones, with around 85% observed a single time. The ten most abundant clones make up 0.55% to 0.65% of the sample. The sequences come from CD4+ or CD8+ T cells sorted from blood, collected in a trial of the OX40 agonist ivuxolimab. Receptor source: an adult with an advanced solid tumor such as melanoma, head and neck, liver or kidney cancer.

V gene TRBV28 combines with J gene TRBJ2-3; 13 bases fit TRBD2. The CDR3 is made up of 15 amino acids. Germline values: CDR1 MDHEN, CDR2 SYDVKM. V lost 6 bases to trimming and J lost 2 bases; unmatched junction nucleotides: 2. CDR3 in amino acids: CASRLAGGPTDTQYF. The DNA of the CDR3 is TGTGCCAGCAGACTAGCGGGGGGGCCCACAGATACGCAGTATTTT.

The genes are TRBV7-8 and TRBJ2-7; no firm D call. V dropped 4 bases and J dropped 3 bases, with 16 bases sitting between them. This CDR3 spans 15 amino acids. CDR1 is SGHVS, CDR2 FQNEAQ, per germline. The chain's CDR3 is CASSSESPWDYEQYF. CDR3 in DNA: TGTGCCAGCAGCTCAGAATCCCCCTGGGACTACGAGCAGTACTTC.

This clone was picked up one time. V and J are TRBV5-1 and TRBJ1-2; possible D gene TRBD1, 5 bases. The CDR3 is made up of 13 amino acids. V was cut by 0 bases and J by 7 bases, with 10 bases left in between. CDR1 and CDR2 (germline): SGHRS, YFSETQ. The CDR3 DNA is TGCGCCAGCAGCTTGGGACAGCGTTTTGGCTACACCTTC. This encodes CASSLGQRFGYTF.

CDR3 loop: CASSLGTGGYEQYF. CDR3 in DNA: TGCGCCAGCAGCTTGGGGACAGGGGGTTACGAGCAGTACTTC. The chain joins TRBV5-1 to TRBJ2-7; 10 bases align to TRBD1. V was pared by 0 bases and J by 4 bases, with 1 base of the junction left unmatched. Germline V gene lookup returns CDR1 SGHRS and CDR2 YFSETQ. The CDR3 spans 14 residues.

CDR3: CASSPPVGRGEETQYF. The CDR3 DNA reads as TGTGCCAGCAGCCCCCCCGTGGGAAGGGGCGAGGAGACCCAGTACTTC. The chain employs TRBV11-3 and TRBJ2-5; D is possibly TRBD1 (5 bases). The ends were cut back, 5 bases at V and 5 bases at J, with 21 bases in the middle. CDR3 size: 16 residues. CDR1 SGHNT and CDR2 YENEEA come from the germline V gene.

V and J are TRBV2 and TRBJ2-5, with 9 positions matching TRBD2. Germline V gives CDR1 SNHLY, CDR2 FYNNEI. CDR3 length: 13 amino acids. V was pared by 8 bases and J by 5 bases, with 6 bases of the junction left unmatched. The CDR3 DNA sequence: TGTGCCAGCGGAGCGGGAGGAGGTGAGACCCAGTACTTC. Translation: CASGAGGGETQYF.

The rearrangement uses TRBV27 and TRBJ2-7, with TRBD1 identical over 9 bases. Germline CDR1 MNHEY, CDR2 SMNVEV (reference sequence). With 6 bases clipped from V and 3 bases from J, the junction kept 9 bases outside the gene matches. This CDR3 is built from 15 residues. CDR3 coding DNA: TGTGCCAGCAGCCGGGGACAGGGCATAAACTACGAGCAGTACTTC. Residues: CASSRGQGINYEQYF.

The chain has TRBV7-8 and TRBJ2-1; D unresolved. V lost 3 bases and J lost 8, with 11 bases in between. Germline CDR1 and CDR2: SGHVS and FQNEAQ. The CDR3 contains 13 residues. In nucleotides, the CDR3 is TGTGCCAGCAGCTTGGACCATAAGCATGAGCAGTTCTTC. Translated: CASSLDHKHEQFF.

The gene calls are TRBV6-5 and TRBJ1-4; D not resolved. Trimming shortened V by 0 bases and J by 0 bases, and 8 bases separated the two germline ends. The germline CDR1 and CDR2 sequences are MNHEY and SVGAGI. This CDR3 has 16 residues. CDR3 protein: CASSYSGGATNEKLFF. Here the CDR3 DNA reads TGTGCCAGCAGTTACTCGGGCGGAGCAACTAATGAAAAACTGTTTTTT.

V usage is TRBV20-1 and J usage is TRBJ2-5; D gene unclear. Germline loops: CDR1 DFQATT, CDR2 SNEGSKA (reference sequence). CDR3 size: 11 residues. Trimming cost V 2 bases and J 2 bases, with 3 bases left between them. CDR3 bases: TGCAGTGCTAGAATACAAGAGACCCAGTACTTC. It yields the protein CSARIQETQYF.

The CDR3 spells CATSAGQETQYF. CDR3 nucleotides: TGTGCCACCAGCGCGGGGCAAGAGACCCAGTACTTC. The V and J genes are TRBV15 and TRBJ2-5; the D gene is possibly TRBD2 (6 bases). The germline V gene has CDR1 LNHNV and CDR2 YYDKDF (reference sequence). The CDR3 has 12 residues. The germline V and J ends were trimmed by 5 bases and 2 bases, with 6 bases remaining between them.

This chain links TRBV2 with TRBJ2-3, with unresolved D. V dropped 7 bases and J dropped 4 bases, with 3 bases sitting between them. The CDR3 spans 10 residues. Germline V CDR1 and CDR2: SNHLY, FYNNEI. The CDR3 spells CASMADTQYF. CDR3 sequence (DNA): TGTGCCAGCATGGCAGATACGCAGTATTTT.